Described below is a single T cell receptor (beta chain) sequence and its context. Antigen specificity is unknown. The sample comes from a study of blood T cells in healthy people across ages. The ends lost 4 bases at V and 4 bases at J; junction bases unmatched: 6. From germline, CDR1 is DFQATT and CDR2 SNEGSKA (reference sequence). The CDR3 is 13 residues long. Study-wide results and caveats: It was not known whether donors were CMV positive (a possible confounder of expanded clonotype changes). Diversity figures derived from one million T cells were judged to underestimate the true value.

PCR was performed a second time for roughly 7 to 11 cycles using a sample-barcoded 5' primer and a J-beta primer mix. In TCRdb, the 5' RACE reads were re-called with MiXCR into one record per CDR3 protein. The table includes around 710,000 distinct CDR3 sequences, 43% detected once. The sequence was obtained from a woman aged 55 to 70 in good health. Sequencing input: blood. V and J are TRBV20-1 and TRBJ2-7; 8 nucleotides agree with TRBD1. DNA for the CDR3: TGCAGTGCTACCGGGACAGGCGGATACGAGCAGTACTTC. Protein sequence: CSATGTGGYEQYF.